These 8 T cell receptor beta chains originate from one sample sequenced in a study of blood T cell repertoires in COVID-19. The data were produced by immunoSEQ multiplex PCR, yet TCRdb's version contains in-frame clones alone and is incomplete. The table shows 150,000 to 170,000 clones, with under 95% occurring only once. What was sequenced was peripheral blood. The receptors here all came from a man aged 50 or older with acute or convalescent COVID-19.

The chain links TRBV10-3 to TRBJ2-5, with 9 positions matching TRBD2. CDR3 length equals 15 residues. In germline, CDR1 is ENHRY, CDR2 SYGVKD. V lost 10 bases, J lost 4 bases, and 13 bases stayed unmatched. The CDR3, as DNA: TGTGCCACCGCACAGGGCGGGAGGGCCCGAGAGACCCAGTACTTC. It specifies CATAQGGRARETQYF.

The V call is TRBV28, the J call TRBJ2-1; weak D call: TRBD2 (7 bases). Germline-derived CDR1 and CDR2 are MDHEN and SYDVKM. V was cut by 4 bases and J by 5 bases, with 18 bases left in between. CDR3 length equals 16 residues. The CDR3 region is CASSSIEGGRNNEQFF. CDR3 nucleotides: TGTGCCAGCAGTTCAATTGAGGGGGGGAGGAACAATGAGCAGTTCTTC.

The V gene is TRBV5-1, the J gene TRBJ1-2; 7 positions match TRBD1. CDR3 size: 13 residues. Trimming took 5 bases from V and 3 from J; bases not matched to a gene: 4. Germline-derived CDR1 and CDR2 are SGHRS and YFSETQ. CDR3 sequence (DNA): TGCGCCAGCAGATCTACAGGGGACTATGGCTACACCTTC. Translated, it gives CASRSTGDYGYTF.

The V gene is TRBV10-1, the J gene TRBJ2-5; tentative D call: TRBD2 (5 bases). This CDR3 region has 13 residues. CDR1 is WNHNN, CDR2 SYGVQD, per germline (reference sequence). The V end lost 4 bases, the J end lost 5 bases, and 11 bases lay between the germline ends. This chain's CDR3 is CASSGTSLETQYF. CDR3 DNA: TGCGCCAGCAGTGGCACTAGTTTGGAGACCCAGTACTTC.

V is TRBV29-1 and J is TRBJ1-1, with D perhaps matching TRBD1 (6 bases). Germline CDR1 reads SQVTM; CDR2 reads ANQGSEA. This CDR3 comprises 10 residues. Trimming removed 6 bases from V and 8 bases from J, with 10 bases in between. CDR3 in DNA: TGCAGCGTCCACAGGGACGAAGCTTTCTTT. Amino acids: CSVHRDEAFF. The full variable domain, rest sourced from reference TRBV29-1 and TRBJ1-1, is SAVISQKPSRDICQRGTSLTIQCQVDSQVTMMFWYRQQPGQSLTLIATANQGSEATYESGFVIDKFPISRPNLTFSTLTVSNMSPEDSSIYLCSVHRDEAFFGQGTRLTVV.

Comments on this clone: Relative to the germline gene, one junction end is altered; a read error may explain this. The CDR3 sequence is CASSLSQGRFDTQYF. The DNA for the CDR3 is TGTGCTAGCAGCTTATCACAGGGGCGGTTTGATACGCAGTATTTT. V and J are TRBV7-7 and TRBJ2-3; 7 bases match TRBD1. The CDR3 sequence is 15 residues long. CDR1 SSHAT and CDR2 FNYEAQ come from the germline V gene (reference sequence).

This sequence joins TRBV19 and TRBJ2-3; 9 bases are a match to TRBD2. V shed 2 bases and J 6 bases; nucleotides not matched to a gene: 6. Per the germline V gene, CDR1 is LNHDA and CDR2 is SQIVND (reference sequence). CDR3 length: 15 residues. The CDR3 region is CASSIRLAGGDTQYF. Here the CDR3 DNA reads TGTGCCAGTAGTATACGGCTGGCGGGGGGGGATACGCAGTATTTT.

V and J are TRBV7-3 and TRBJ2-5; D ambiguous. The V end was cut by 1 base, the J end by 5 bases, with 8 bases between. Germline V gene sequence: CDR1 SGHTA, CDR2 FQGTGA. This CDR3 region has 13 residues. The CDR3 bases are TGTGCCAGCAGCTTAATCCCCTCGGAGACCCAGTACTTC. It is translated as CASSLIPSETQYF.